Listed below are T cell receptor beta chains from one sample, sequenced in a study of cytomegalovirus exposure and HLA in healthy donors. The protocol was immunoSEQ multiplex PCR, while the TCRdb copy is restricted to in-frame clones and leaves out a portion. The sample lists over 65,000 clones, 70% to 85% occurring once. What was sequenced was PBMCs. These receptors originate from a human donor in good health. Both conserved end residues are part of each CDR3. The order of the fields is V gene, clone size, J gene, D gene, CDR3 protein, CDR3 DNA. D genes are given only for firm matches. Rows may omit the clone size; those that give it use once, few, many or a size class.

>TRBV27|.|TRBJ1-1|.
CATSRGSEAFF
TGTGCCACCTCCAGGGGTAGTGAAGCTTTCTTT
>TRBV7-9|once|TRBJ2-3|.
CASSLGGQSFDTQYF
TGTGCCAGCAGCTTAGGCGGACAGAGTTTTGATACGCAGTATTTT
>TRBV29-1|.|TRBJ1-1|.
CSIGGDTEAFF
TGCAGCATAGGGGGGGACACTGAAGCTTTCTTT
>TRBV11-2|.|TRBJ2-7|TRBD1
CASSWDRGSSYEQYF
TGTGCCAGCAGCTGGGACAGGGGGAGCTCCTACGAGCAGTACTTC
>TRBV7-8|once|TRBJ1-5|.
CASSSEGLRINQPQNF
TGTGCCAGCAGCTCAGAGGGTCTTCGTATTAATCAGCCCCAGAATTTT
>TRBV12-5|.|TRBJ2-5|.
CASGSGRGPGETQYF
TGTGCTAGTGGTTCCGGCAGAGGACCAGGGGAGACCCAGTACTTC
>TRBV19|.|TRBJ1-4|.
CASSMSGELFF
TGTGCCAGTAGTATGTCAGGGGAACTGTTTTTT
>TRBV2|.|TRBJ2-3|.
CASSEGLAVTDTQYF
TGTGCCAGCAGTGAAGGGTTAGCGGTGACAGATACGCAGTATTTT
>TRBV5-1|.|TRBJ2-7|.
CASSLEAWAYEQYF
TGCGCCAGCAGCTTGGAGGCGTGGGCCTACGAGCAGTACTTC
>TRBV2|.|TRBJ2-7|TRBD1
CASSEYDRGLNF
TGTGCCAGCAGTGAATACGACAGGGGGTTGAACTTC
>TRBV6-5|.|TRBJ1-6|TRBD1
CASSEQQGRNSPLHF
TGTGCCAGCAGCGAACAACAGGGGCGGAATTCACCCCTCCACTTT
>TRBV29-1|.|TRBJ1-2|TRBD1
CSVDRDSLYGYTF
TGCAGCGTTGATAGGGACAGCCTCTATGGCTACACCTTC
>TRBV11-1|.|TRBJ1-1|.
CASSLDRTNTEAFF
TGTGCCAGCAGCTTAGACAGGACCAACACTGAAGCTTTCTTT
>TRBV6-4|.|TRBJ2-2|TRBD2
CASRRTSGDTGELFF
TGTGCCAGCAGACGGACTAGCGGGGACACCGGGGAGCTGTTTTTT
>TRBV29-1|few|TRBJ1-3|.
CSVTSGAGLSGNTIYF
TGCAGCGTTACGAGTGGGGCAGGCCTCTCTGGAAACACCATATATTTT
>TRBV9|.|TRBJ1-2|.
CASSVGEYYGYTF
TGTGCCAGCAGCGTAGGGGAGTACTATGGCTACACCTTC
>TRBV9|.|TRBJ2-3|TRBD2
CASSVQRDGNTQYF
TGTGCCAGCAGCGTACAGCGGGACGGGAATACGCAGTATTTT